The 11 T cell receptor beta chains presented below share a single source sample, sequenced in a study of T cells after yellow fever vaccination. Using its own MiXCR run on the 5' RACE reads, TCRdb lists one record per CDR3 protein. The table lists a few hundred thousand distinct CDR3 sequences, around 4% of them singletons. This specimen consisted of PBMCs, obtained on the day of the yellow fever booster vaccination. The receptors derive from a man between 18 and 35 years old who received the YFV17D yellow fever vaccine.

This clonotype showed up many times. The chain joins TRBV27 to TRBJ2-1; possible D gene TRBD2, 6 bases. This CDR3 has 13 amino acids. V was clipped by 2 bases and J by 6 bases, with 8 bases between them. From germline, CDR1 is MNHEY and CDR2 SMNVEV (reference sequence). The CDR3 DNA reads as TGTGCCAGCAGTTTAGTACTAGCCAATGAGCAGTTCTTC. It specifies CASSLVLANEQFF.

This chain uses TRBV4-3 with TRBJ2-6, with D unresolved. The V gene's germline CDR1 is LGHNA and CDR2 YSLEER. The V end lost 1 base, the J end lost 0 bases, and 1 base lay between the germline ends. This CDR3 is built from 14 residues. The CDR3 sequence is CASSQVSGANVLTF. The CDR3 region has the DNA TGCGCCAGCAGCCAAGTCTCTGGGGCCAACGTCCTGACTTTC.

The chain couples TRBV23-1 to TRBJ2-5; D is possibly TRBD1 (6 bases). TRBV23-1 belongs to the ORF category, with a function that is uncertain. Trimming took 7 bases from V and 14 from J, leaving 14 bases between them. CDR3 length: 10 amino acids. The CDR3 region is CASTLGTCYF. The CDR3 region has the DNA TGCGCCAGCACCCTCGGGACATGTTACTTC.

The table lists this clonotype with many counts. This chain links TRBV5-1 with TRBJ2-5; D remains unclear. Trimming took off 2 bases at V and 4 bases at J, with 21 bases between the two ends. The CDR3 covers 17 residues. Germline V gene sequence: CDR1 SGHRS, CDR2 YFSETQ. Written as DNA, the CDR3 is TGCGCCAGCAGCTTCGGTGAGCGAACAGTAGTAGGAGAGACCCAGTACTTC. This encodes CASSFGERTVVGETQYF.

This clonotype was counted at least ten times. V gene TRBV6-5 combines with J gene TRBJ2-1; a possible D gene is TRBD2 (6 bases). Germline assignment: CDR1 MNHEY and CDR2 SVGAGI. Trimming removed 2 bases at V and 9 bases at J, with 8 bases between. This CDR3 spans 12 amino acids. CDR3 DNA sequence: TGTGCCAGCAGTTACGGAGGGAGTGAGCAGTTCTTC. Its translation is CASSYGGSEQFF.

This rearrangement joins TRBV12-5 to TRBJ2-4; tentatively, D is TRBD1 or TRBD2 (5 bases each). Germline lookup yields CDR1 LGHNT and CDR2 FRNRAP. This CDR3 has 16 residues. V was pared by 3 bases and J by 1 base, with 13 bases between. The chain's CDR3 is CASGFLVGTAKNIQYF. In nucleotides, the CDR3 is TGTGCTAGTGGTTTTTTGGTAGGGACGGCCAAAAACATTCAGTACTTC.

The table lists this clonotype with many counts. This rearrangement joins TRBV5-4 to TRBJ2-3, with 11 bases that match TRBD2. This CDR3 is built from 16 residues. Looked up from germline, CDR1 is SGHNT and CDR2 is YYREEE (reference sequence). V dropped 4 bases and J dropped 3; count of bases not matched to a gene: 7. The DNA for the CDR3 is TGTGCCAGCAGCGACGGGGCTAGCGGGGGGACAGATACGCAGTATTTT. This encodes CASSDGASGGTDTQYF.

The chain carries TRBV12-3 or TRBV12-4 and TRBJ1-1; 7 nucleotides align to TRBD1. J was trimmed by 4 bases and V by 6 bases; bases with no gene match: 8. The CDR3 sequence is 14 residues long. This CDR3 reads CASRGEGAFTEAFF. For the CDR3, the DNA is TGTGCCAGCAGGGGGGAGGGGGCTTTCACTGAAGCTTTCTTT.

This clonotype was seen repeatedly, ten times or more. The V call is TRBV5-4, the J call TRBJ2-7; 9 bases are a match to TRBD2. From germline, CDR1 is SGHNT and CDR2 YYREEE (reference sequence). The CDR3 runs 14 residues. V shed 2 bases, J shed 3 bases, and the junction held 3 bases outside the gene matches. The CDR3 bases are TGTGCCAGCAGCTTTGAAGCGGGGGGCTACGAGCAGTACTTC. This codes for CASSFEAGGYEQYF.

This clonotype was seen at least ten times. In DNA, the CDR3 is TGTGCCAGCAGCTCCGGGGGTGGGCAGGGGGCGCGAGGAGGTACGCAGTATTTT. It specifies CASSSGGGQGARGGTQYF. V usage is TRBV5-4 and J usage is TRBJ2-3, with TRBD1 matching 8 bases. Germline V gives CDR1 SGHNT, CDR2 YYREEE (reference sequence). CDR3 size: 18 residues. The trim removed 3 bases at V and 8 bases at J, leaving 20 bases unmatched. Based on the CDR3 plus reference TRBV5-4 and TRBJ2-3, the full variable domain is ETGVTQSPTHLIKTRGQQVTLRCSSQSGHNTVSWYQQALGQGPQFIFQYYREEENGRGNFPPRFSGLQFPNYSSELNVNALELDDSALYLCASSSGGGQGARGGTQYFGPGTRLTVL.

This clonotype was detected many times. J is TRBJ1-1 and V is TRBV24-1, with unresolved D. This CDR3 spans 13 amino acids. Germline CDR1 and CDR2: KGHDR and SFDVKD. V was clipped by 0 bases and J by 4 bases, with 5 bases between them. CDR3 nucleotides: TGTGCCACCAGTGATTTGTGGGGCACTGAAGCTTTCTTT. Its protein is CATSDLWGTEAFF.